This T cell receptor (beta chain) originates from a study of tumor-infiltrating lymphocytes in primary liver carcinoma. In the study overall: Maximum tumor diameters ranged from roughly 4 to 10 cm, stage T1-T3 N0M0. Overall study results and limits: No more than about 8-24% of top clones could be seen in all five tumor regions. In tumor-adjacent and tumor-blood pairs, overlap was lower than in tumor region pairs.

Germline assignment: CDR1 SGHAT and CDR2 FQNNGV. The CDR3 is 15 residues long. Comments on this clonotype: Its antigen is unknown. One end of the junction is discordant with germline, which a read error may explain.

It was from roughly 20-30 mg of unsorted bulk tissue that RNA and DNA were co-extracted. Tumors were each sampled at five separate regions. The investigators made TCR beta cDNA from 400 to 500 ng total RNA, using a constant-region primer. Three rounds of nested multiplex PCR with slightly modified ARM-PCR produced TCR beta libraries. TRBV1-TRBV30 forward primers paired with a C-beta reverse primer drove the first two PCR rounds, about 10 cycles each. Each CDR3 protein is one row after TCRdb ran MiXCR on the multiplex PCR reads. There are 100,000 or so distinct CDR3 sequences in the sample; about 63% occur only once, and 9% to 15% lies in the top ten.

Source material: liver tumor tissue from sampling region 2. Regarding subset: tumor region T2, inferior pole. The V gene is TRBV11-2, the J gene TRBJ2-1, with D perhaps matching TRBD2 (6 bases). The clonotype was recovered from a woman aged 55 to 70 with primary liver carcinoma and hepatitis B virus infection. In nucleotides, the CDR3 is TGTGCGAGCAGCTTAGAGGGAGGAAGTATCTGTGAGCGGTTCTTC. Protein product: CASSLEGGSICERFF.